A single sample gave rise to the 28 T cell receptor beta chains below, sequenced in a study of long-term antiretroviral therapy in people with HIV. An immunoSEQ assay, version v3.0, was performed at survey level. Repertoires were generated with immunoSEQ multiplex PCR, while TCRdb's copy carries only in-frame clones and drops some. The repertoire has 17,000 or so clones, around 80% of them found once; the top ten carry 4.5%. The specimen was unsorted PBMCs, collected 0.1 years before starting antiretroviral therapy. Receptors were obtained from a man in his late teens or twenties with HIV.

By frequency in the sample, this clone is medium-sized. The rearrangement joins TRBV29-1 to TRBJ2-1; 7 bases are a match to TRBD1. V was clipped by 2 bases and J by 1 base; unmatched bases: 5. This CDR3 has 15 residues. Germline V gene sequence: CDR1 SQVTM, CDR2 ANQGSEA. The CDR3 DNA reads TGCAGCGTTGAAATTTGGGACAGTTCCTACAATGAGCAGTTCTTC. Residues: CSVEIWDSSYNEQFF.

CDR3 region: CASSPALTHGYTF. Here the CDR3 DNA reads TGTGCCAGCAGCCCGGCCCTGACCCATGGCTACACCTTC. The rearrangement links TRBV6-5 to TRBJ1-2; no clear D. Trimming cost V 6 bases and J 6 bases, with 14 bases left between them. The CDR3 is 13 amino acids. Germline-derived CDR1 and CDR2 are MNHEY and SVGAGI.

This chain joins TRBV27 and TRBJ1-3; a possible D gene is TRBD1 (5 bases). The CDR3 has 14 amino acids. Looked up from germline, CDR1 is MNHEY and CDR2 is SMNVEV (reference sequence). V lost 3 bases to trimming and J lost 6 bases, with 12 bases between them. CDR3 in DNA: TGTGCCAGCAGTTTCTCCCTGGGGGAAAACACCATATATTTT. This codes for CASSFSLGENTIYF.

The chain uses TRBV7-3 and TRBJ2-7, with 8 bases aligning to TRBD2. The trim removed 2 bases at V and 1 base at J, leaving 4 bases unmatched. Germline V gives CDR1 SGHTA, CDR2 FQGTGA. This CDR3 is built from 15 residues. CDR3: CASSLGGGGSYEQYF. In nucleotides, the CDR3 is TGTGCCAGCAGCTTAGGTGGCGGGGGGTCCTACGAGCAGTACTTC.

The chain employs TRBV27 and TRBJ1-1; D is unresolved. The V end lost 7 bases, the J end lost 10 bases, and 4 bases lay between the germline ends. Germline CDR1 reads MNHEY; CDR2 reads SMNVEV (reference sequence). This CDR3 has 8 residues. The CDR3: CASKRAFF. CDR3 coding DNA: TGTGCCAGCAAGAGAGCTTTCTTT.

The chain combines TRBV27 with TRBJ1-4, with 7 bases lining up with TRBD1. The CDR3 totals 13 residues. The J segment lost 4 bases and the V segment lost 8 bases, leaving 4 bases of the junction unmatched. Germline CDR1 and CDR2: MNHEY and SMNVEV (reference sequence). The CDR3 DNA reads TGTGCCAGCGGGACAGCAAATAATGAAAAACTGTTTTTT. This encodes CASGTANNEKLFF.

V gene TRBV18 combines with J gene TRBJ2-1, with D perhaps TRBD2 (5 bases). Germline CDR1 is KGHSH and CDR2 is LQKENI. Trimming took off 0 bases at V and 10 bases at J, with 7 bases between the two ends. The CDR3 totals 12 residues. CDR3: CASSPPEGEQFF. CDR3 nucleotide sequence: TGTGCCAGCTCACCACCCGAGGGAGAGCAGTTCTTC.

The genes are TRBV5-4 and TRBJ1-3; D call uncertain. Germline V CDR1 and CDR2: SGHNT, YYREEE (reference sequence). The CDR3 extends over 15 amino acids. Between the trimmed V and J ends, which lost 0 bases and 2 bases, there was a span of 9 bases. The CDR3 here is CASSLGSAAGNTIYF. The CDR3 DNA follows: TGTGCCAGCAGCTTGGGTTCGGCCGCTGGAAACACCATATATTTT.

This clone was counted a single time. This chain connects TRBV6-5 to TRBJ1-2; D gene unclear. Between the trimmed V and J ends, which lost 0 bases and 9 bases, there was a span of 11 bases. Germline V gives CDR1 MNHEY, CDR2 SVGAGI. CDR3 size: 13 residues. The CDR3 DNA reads TGTGCCAGCAGTTACTCGGGTCCAAGGAGCTACACCTTC. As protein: CASSYSGPRSYTF.

Here the CDR3 DNA reads TGTGCCAGCAGCTTAGGGGTCAGGGCCACTGAAGCTTTCTTT. Protein sequence: CASSLGVRATEAFF. This chain uses TRBV7-2 with TRBJ1-1; the D gene is possibly TRBD1 (5 bases). Trimming took off 1 base at V and 4 bases at J, with 10 bases between the two ends. CDR1 and CDR2 (germline): SGHTA, FQGNSA. CDR3 length: 14 amino acids.

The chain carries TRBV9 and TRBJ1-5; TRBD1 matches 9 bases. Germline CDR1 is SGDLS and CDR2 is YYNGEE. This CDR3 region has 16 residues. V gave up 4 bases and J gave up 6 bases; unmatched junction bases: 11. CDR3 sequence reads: CASSPGGQGVSQPQHF. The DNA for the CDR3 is TGTGCCAGCAGCCCTGGGGGACAGGGTGTCTCTCAGCCCCAGCATTTT.

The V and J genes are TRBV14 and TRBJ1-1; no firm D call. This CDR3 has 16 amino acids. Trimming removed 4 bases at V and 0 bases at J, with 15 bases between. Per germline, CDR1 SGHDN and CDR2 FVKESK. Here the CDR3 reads CASSRLEVDMNTEAFF. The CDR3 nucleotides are TGTGCCAGCAGCCGGCTTGAAGTAGACATGAACACTGAAGCTTTCTTT. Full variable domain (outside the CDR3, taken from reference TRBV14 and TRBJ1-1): EAGVTQFPSHSVIEKGQTVTLRCDPISGHDNLYWYRRVMGKEIKFLLHFVKESKQDESGMPNNRFLAERTGGTYSTLKVQPAELEDSGVYFCASSRLEVDMNTEAFFGQGTRLTVV.

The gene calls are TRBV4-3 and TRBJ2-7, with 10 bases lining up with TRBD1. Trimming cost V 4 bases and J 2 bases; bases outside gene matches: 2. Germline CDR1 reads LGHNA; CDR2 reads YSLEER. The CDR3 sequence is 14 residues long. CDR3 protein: CASSPGQGAYEQYF. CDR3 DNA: TGCGCCAGCAGCCCCGGACAGGGGGCCTACGAGCAGTACTTC.

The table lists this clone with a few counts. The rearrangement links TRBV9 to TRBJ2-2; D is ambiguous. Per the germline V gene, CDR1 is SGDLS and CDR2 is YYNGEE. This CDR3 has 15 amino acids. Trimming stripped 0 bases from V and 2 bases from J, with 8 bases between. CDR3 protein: CASSVDPANTGELFF. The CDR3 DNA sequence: TGTGCCAGCAGCGTAGACCCGGCCAACACCGGGGAGCTGTTTTTT.

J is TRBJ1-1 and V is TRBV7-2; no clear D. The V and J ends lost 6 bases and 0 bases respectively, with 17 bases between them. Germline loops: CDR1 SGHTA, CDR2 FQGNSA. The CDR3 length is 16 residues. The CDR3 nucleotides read TGTGCCAGCAGACCCGTTGAGGTAGCTATGAACACTGAAGCTTTCTTT. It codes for CASRPVEVAMNTEAFF.

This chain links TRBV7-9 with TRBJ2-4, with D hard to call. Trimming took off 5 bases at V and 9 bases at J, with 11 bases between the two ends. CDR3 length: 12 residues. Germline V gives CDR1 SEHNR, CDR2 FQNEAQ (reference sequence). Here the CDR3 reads CASSPALGIQYF. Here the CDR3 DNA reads TGTGCCAGCAGCCCTGCCCTTGGCATTCAGTACTTC.

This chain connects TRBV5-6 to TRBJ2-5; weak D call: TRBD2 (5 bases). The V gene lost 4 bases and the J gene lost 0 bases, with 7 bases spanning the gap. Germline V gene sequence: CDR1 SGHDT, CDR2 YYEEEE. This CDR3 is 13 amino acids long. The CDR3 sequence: CASSPGNQETQYF. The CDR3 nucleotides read TGTGCCAGCAGCCCGGGGAACCAAGAGACCCAGTACTTC.

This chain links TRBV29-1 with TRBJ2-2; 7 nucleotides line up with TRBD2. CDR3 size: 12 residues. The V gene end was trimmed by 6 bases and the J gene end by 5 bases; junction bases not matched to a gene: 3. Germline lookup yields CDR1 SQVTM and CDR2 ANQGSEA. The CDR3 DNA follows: TGCAGCGTGGGACTAACGACCGGGGAGCTGTTTTTT. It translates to CSVGLTTGELFF.

CDR3 region: CASSSWTSREQFF. The CDR3 DNA reads TGTGCCAGTAGTAGCTGGACTAGCCGTGAGCAGTTCTTC. V and J are TRBV19 and TRBJ2-1, with 8 positions matching TRBD2. The length of the CDR3 is 13 residues. V lost 4 bases, J lost 9 bases, and 5 bases stayed unmatched. Looked up from germline, CDR1 is LNHDA and CDR2 is SQIVND (reference sequence).

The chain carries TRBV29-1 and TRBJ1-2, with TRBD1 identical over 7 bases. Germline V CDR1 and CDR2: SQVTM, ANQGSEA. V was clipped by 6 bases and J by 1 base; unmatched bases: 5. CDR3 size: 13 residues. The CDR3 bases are TGCAGCGTCGCAAGGGACAGTAACTATGGCTACACCTTC. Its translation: CSVARDSNYGYTF.

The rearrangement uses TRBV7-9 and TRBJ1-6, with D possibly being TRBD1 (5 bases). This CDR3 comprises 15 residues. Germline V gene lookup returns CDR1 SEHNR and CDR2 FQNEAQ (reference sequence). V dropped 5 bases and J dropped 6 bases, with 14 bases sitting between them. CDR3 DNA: TGTGCCAGCAGCCCCGAGGGCAGGGCTAATTCACCCCTCCACTTT. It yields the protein CASSPEGRANSPLHF.

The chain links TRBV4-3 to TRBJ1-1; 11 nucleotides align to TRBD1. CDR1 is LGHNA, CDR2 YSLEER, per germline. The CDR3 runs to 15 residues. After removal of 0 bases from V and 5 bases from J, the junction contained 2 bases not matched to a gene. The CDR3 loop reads CASSQDGTGGTEAFF. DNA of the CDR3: TGCGCCAGCAGCCAAGATGGGACAGGGGGGACTGAAGCTTTCTTT.

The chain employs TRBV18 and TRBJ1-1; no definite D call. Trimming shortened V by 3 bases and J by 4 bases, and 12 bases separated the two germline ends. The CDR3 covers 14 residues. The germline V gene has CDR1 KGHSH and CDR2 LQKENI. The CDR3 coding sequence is TGTGCCAGCTCACCTCTGGAACGGGGCACTGAAGCTTTCTTT. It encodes CASSPLERGTEAFF.

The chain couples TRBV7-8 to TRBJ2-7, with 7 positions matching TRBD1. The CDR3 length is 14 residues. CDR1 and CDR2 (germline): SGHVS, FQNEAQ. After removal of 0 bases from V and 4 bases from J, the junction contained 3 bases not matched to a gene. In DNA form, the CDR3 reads TGTGCCAGCAGCTTAGCCCAGGGGGTTTACGAGCAGTACTTC. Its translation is CASSLAQGVYEQYF.

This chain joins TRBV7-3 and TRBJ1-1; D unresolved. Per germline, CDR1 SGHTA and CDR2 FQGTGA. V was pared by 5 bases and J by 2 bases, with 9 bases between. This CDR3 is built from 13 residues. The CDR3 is CASSLLTNTEAFF. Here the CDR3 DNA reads TGTGCCAGCAGCCTACTGACCAACACTGAAGCTTTCTTT.

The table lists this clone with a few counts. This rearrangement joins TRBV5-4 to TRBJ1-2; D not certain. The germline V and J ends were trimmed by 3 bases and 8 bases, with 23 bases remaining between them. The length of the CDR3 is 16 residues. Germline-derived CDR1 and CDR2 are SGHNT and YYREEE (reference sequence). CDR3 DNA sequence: TGTGCCAGCAGCTCACCCCTCCGGGCCGTGCTGGGAGGCTACACCTTC. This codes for CASSSPLRAVLGGYTF. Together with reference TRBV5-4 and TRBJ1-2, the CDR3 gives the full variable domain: ETGVTQSPTHLIKTRGQQVTLRCSSQSGHNTVSWYQQALGQGPQFIFQYYREEENGRGNFPPRFSGLQFPNYSSELNVNALELDDSALYLCASSSPLRAVLGGYTFGSGTRLTVV.

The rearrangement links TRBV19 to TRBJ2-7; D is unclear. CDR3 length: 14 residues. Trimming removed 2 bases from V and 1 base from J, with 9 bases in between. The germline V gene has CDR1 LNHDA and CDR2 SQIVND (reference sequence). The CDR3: CASSITGLSYEQYF. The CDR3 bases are TGTGCCAGTAGTATAACCGGGCTTTCCTACGAGCAGTACTTC.

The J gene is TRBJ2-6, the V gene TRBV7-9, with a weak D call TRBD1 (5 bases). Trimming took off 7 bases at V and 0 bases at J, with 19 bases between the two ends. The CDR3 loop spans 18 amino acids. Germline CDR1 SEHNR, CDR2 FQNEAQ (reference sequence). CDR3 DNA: TGTGCCAGCACCCTACTTGAGGACAAATCCTCTGGGGCCAACGTCCTGACTTTC. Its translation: CASTLLEDKSSGANVLTF. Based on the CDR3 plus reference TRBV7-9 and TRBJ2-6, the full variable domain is DTGVSQNPRHKITKRGQNVTFRCDPISEHNRLYWYRQTLGQGPEFLTYFQNEAQLEKSRLLSDRFSAERPKGSFSTLEIQRTEQGDSAMYLCASTLLEDKSSGANVLTFGAGSRLTVL.